This T cell receptor (beta chain) was retrieved from a study of T-cell memory formation after mild COVID-19 (dated by TCRdb to the early 2020s). In the study overall: TCR sequence clusters from the two donors were largely donor specific. Two young, previously healthy adult volunteers, one female and one male, were included in the cohort. In a couple of donors, T-cell clones that expanded and contracted after mild COVID-19 were followed by sequencing TCRalpha and TCRbeta repertoires longitudinally.

CDR1 and CDR2 are read off the germline V gene (reference sequence) as MNHEY and SMNVEV. From cysteine to phenylalanine, the CDR3 is 14 amino acids long. The retained sequence is limited to the CDR3, 42 bases, with the frame set at the first base. V loses 3 bases, J loses 2 bases, and the germline ends lie 10 bases apart. This clonotype was seen a handful of times. This clone's antigen is unknown. There are no base qualities to consult, and no much larger clone falls within one base. Ficoll-Paque density gradient centrifugation was used to isolate PBMCs. The data were produced on an Illumina NovaSeq 6000. cDNA libraries for TCRalpha and TCRbeta were prepared by 5'RACE using constant-segment primers, with sample barcodes and unique molecular identifiers added. RNA was extracted from every sample with Trizol reagent. Library amplification was performed in two PCR steps, and a second sample barcode and Illumina TruSeq adapters were introduced in the second step. The libraries were sequenced on an Illumina NovaSeq using 2 x 150 bp paired-end reads. The original methods were these. With migec v1.2.7, reads were demultiplexed and then collapsed into UMI-guided consensus sequences. Using mixcr v2.1.11, UMI consensuses were aligned to TRA and TRB V and J templates and then assembled into clonotypes. Expanded or contracted clonotypes were those called significant by both edgeR and NoisET, with noise models trained on biological replicates. edgeR calls used a false discovery rate-adjusted p below 0.01 and a log2 fold-change threshold of 1. As an exploratory analysis of dynamics, PCA with hierarchical clustering was applied to max-normalized trajectories of the 1000 most abundant clonotypes. Separately sequenced CD4+ and CD8+ repertoires were used to assign a CD4 or CD8 phenotype to each responding clone. Clones were called with MiXCR by TCRdb after fastp trimmed the public reads at Q25, and only in-frame beta chains were retained. Identical CDR3 protein sequences are pooled into one entry, listed with their most common genes and DNA. TCRdb, not the authors, supplied the V and J calls. The sample contains 40,000 to 60,000 distinct CDR3 sequences, roughly 27% of them found a single time. Roughly two fifths of the sample is held by the ten biggest clonotypes.

The research as a whole found: Some responding clones were detected in pre-infection memory, suggesting pre-existing cross-reactive memory T cells joined the SARS-CoV-2 response. Clones that contracted from day 15 to 85 showed balanced CD4/CD8 phenotypes, whereas a second wave of clones that expanded from day 15 to 37 leaned towards CD4+. Whether the second-wave clones peaking on day 37 were SARS-CoV-2 specific was not confirmed. Contracting CD4+ clones turned up mainly in the CM and EM memory subsets, whereas EMRA was where CD8+ clones were enriched. The study included only a couple of mild cases, and larger cohorts that include severe cases with pre-infection samples were judged to be necessary.

The sequenced sample consisted of PBMCs or a T cell subset sorted from them (not recorded which). This clonotype originated in a man between 18 and 35 years old who had mild COVID-19 (a few samples of this study predate the infection). The sample titles of this study are shuffled in the database, so cell type and time point are left out; the donor was told from shared clones. The chain couples TRBV27 to TRBJ2-5, with the D gene call left open. The nucleotide sequence reads as follows: TGTGCCAGCAGTTTCCGTTTCGGGCAAGAGACCCAGTACTTC. It codes for CASSFRFGQETQYF.